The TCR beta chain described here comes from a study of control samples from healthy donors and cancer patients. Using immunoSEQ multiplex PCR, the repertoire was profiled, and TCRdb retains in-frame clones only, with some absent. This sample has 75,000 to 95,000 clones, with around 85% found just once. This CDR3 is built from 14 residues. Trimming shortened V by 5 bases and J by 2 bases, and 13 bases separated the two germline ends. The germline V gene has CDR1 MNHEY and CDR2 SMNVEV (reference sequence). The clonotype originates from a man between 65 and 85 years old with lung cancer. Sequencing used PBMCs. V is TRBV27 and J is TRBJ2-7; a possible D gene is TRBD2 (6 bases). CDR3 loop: CASSLRRGAYEQYF. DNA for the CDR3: TGTGCCAGCAGTCTGAGGAGGGGCGCCTACGAGCAGTACTTC.